Listed below are T cell receptor beta chains from one sample, sequenced in a study of T cell responses to AZD1222 COVID-19 vaccine. Sequencing used immunoSEQ multiplex PCR; TCRdb keeps in-frame clones, though not all of them. The sample consists of about 150,000 clones, around 90% of them appearing once. Sequencing used peripheral blood, obtained on day 0 of AZD1222 vaccination. The receptors were sampled from an adult in good health. The CDR3 runs from the conserved cysteine through the conserved F or W. The D gene is left open where the match is weak. Clone size is shown for a subset of rows, as once, few, many or a class of expanded clone.

clone_size j_call cdr3_length d_call v_call cdr3_aa cdr3_nt
. TRBJ2-5 13 TRBD2 TRBV2 CASSASGEETQYF TGTGCCAGCAGTGCTAGCGGGGAAGAGACCCAGTACTTC
. TRBJ1-4 16 . TRBV4-2 CASSLGGTGFEEKLFF TGTGCCAGCAGCCTTGGGGGAACAGGGTTCGAAGAAAAACTGTTTTTT
. TRBJ2-5 15 . TRBV28 CASSSPGRVGETQYF TGTGCCAGCAGCTCTCCAGGAAGGGTAGGAGAGACCCAGTACTTC
. TRBJ2-5 13 . TRBV15 CATSRTPHETQYF TGTGCCACCAGTCGGACCCCCCATGAGACCCAGTACTTC
. TRBJ2-3 16 TRBD1 TRBV15 CATSTIARGHTDTQYF TGTGCCACCAGCACCATTGCCAGGGGGCACACAGATACGCAGTATTTT
. TRBJ2-3 14 . TRBV14 CASRRGGPTDTQYF TGTGCCAGCAGGCGGGGCGGTCCCACAGATACGCAGTATTTT
. TRBJ1-1 15 . TRBV19 CASKEGHFLNTEAFF TGTGCCAGTAAGGAGGGGCACTTTTTGAACACTGAAGCTTTCTTT
. TRBJ1-1 11 . TRBV28 CASNTPTEAFF TGTGCCAGCAACACCCCCACTGAAGCTTTCTTT
. TRBJ2-1 16 TRBD2 TRBV7-8 CASSSPRRGGPNEQFF TGTGCCAGCAGCTCCCCAAGGCGGGGGGGCCCCAATGAGCAGTTCTTC
. TRBJ1-1 15 . TRBV19 CASSETGLVVSRAFF TGTGCCAGTAGTGAAACAGGGTTGGTCGTCTCCCGAGCTTTCTTT
. TRBJ1-1 14 . TRBV6-2/TRBV6-3 CASSYRGINTEAFF TGTGCCAGCAGTTACAGGGGAATAAACACTGAAGCTTTCTTT
. TRBJ2-1 13 . TRBV7-6 CASSLNSYNEQFF TGTGCCAGCAGCTTAAACTCCTACAATGAGCAGTTCTTC
. TRBJ1-6 14 . TRBV5-4 CASSAAEQFSPLHF TGTGCCAGCAGCGCGGCGGAACAGTTTTCACCCCTCCACTTT
. TRBJ1-5 15 TRBD1 TRBV2 CASSDQGAIGQPQHF TGTGCCAGCAGTGACCAGGGGGCGATAGGTCAGCCCCAGCATTTT
. TRBJ2-3 15 TRBD2 TRBV7-9 CASSLRGGSTDTQYF TGTGCCAGCAGCTTGCGCGGGGGGAGCACAGATACGCAGTATTTT
. TRBJ2-3 12 . TRBV5-1 CASSLNTDTQYF TGCGCCAGCAGCTTAAACACAGATACGCAGTATTTT
. TRBJ2-3 16 TRBD2 TRBV6-1 CASSGGAGVFTDTQYF TGTGCCAGCAGTGGGGGAGCGGGGGTTTTCACAGATACGCAGTATTTT
. TRBJ1-2 14 . TRBV7-2 CASSPRSGMGGYTF TGTGCCAGCAGCCCCCGTTCGGGGATGGGGGGCTACACCTTC
few TRBJ1-1 15 . TRBV13 CASSPRAGVNTEAFF TGTGCCAGCAGCCCCCGCGCGGGGGTGAACACTGAAGCTTTCTTT
once TRBJ2-1 15 TRBD2 TRBV11-2 CASSLAAGGPDEQFF TGTGCCAGCAGCTTAGCAGCGGGGGGGCCGGATGAGCAGTTCTTC
. TRBJ1-2 13 TRBD1 TRBV7-8 CASSLGTGYGYTF TGTGCCAGCAGCTTAGGGACAGGCTATGGCTACACCTTC
. TRBJ1-5 14 . TRBV6-6 CASSYPDSNQPQHF TGTGCCAGCAGTTATCCGGATAGCAATCAGCCCCAGCATTTT
once TRBJ2-3 12 . TRBV12-3/TRBV12-4 CASRVITDTQYF TGTGCCAGCAGGGTGATCACAGATACGCAGTATTTT
. TRBJ2-3 16 TRBD1 TRBV29-1 CSVVGGQGKGTDTQYF TGCAGCGTTGTGGGGGGACAGGGGAAAGGCACAGATACGCAGTATTTT
. TRBJ2-2 15 . TRBV7-2 CASSSLFANTGELFF TGTGCCAGCAGCTCCCTGTTCGCGAACACCGGGGAGCTGTTTTTT
. TRBJ1-4 15 . TRBV9 CASSVSSGQYEKLFF TGTGCCAGCAGCGTATCGTCGGGTCAGTATGAAAAACTGTTTTTT
. TRBJ2-7 14 TRBD1 TRBV7-9 CASSSTGGRYEQYF TGTGCCAGCAGCTCGACAGGGGGCAGGTACGAGCAGTACTTC
once TRBJ1-4 13 . TRBV7-2 CASSLGRAEKLFF TGTGCCAGCAGCTTGGGCAGGGCCGAAAAACTGTTTTTT
. TRBJ1-5 14 . TRBV5-4 CASSLSGSNQPQHF TGTGCCAGCAGCTTGAGTGGGAGCAATCAGCCCCAGCATTTT
. TRBJ1-4 13 . TRBV19 CASSIGLNEKLFF TGTGCCAGTAGTATAGGACTGAATGAAAAACTGTTTTTT
. TRBJ2-2 12 . TRBV3-1/TRBV3-2 CASSQSGGELFF TGTGCCAGCAGCCAGAGTGGCGGGGAGCTGTTTTTT
. TRBJ2-1 16 . TRBV9 CASSPWSSSSYNEQFF TGTGCCAGCAGCCCCTGGTCTTCCAGCTCCTACAATGAGCAGTTCTTC
. TRBJ2-7 13 TRBD1 TRBV27 CASSLRQGYEQYF TGTGCCAGCAGTCTCAGACAGGGGTACGAGCAGTACTTC
. TRBJ2-7 15 TRBD2 TRBV4-2 CASSQVRGADYEQYF TGTGCCAGCAGCCAAGTGCGGGGGGCGGACTACGAGCAGTACTTC
. TRBJ1-2 15 TRBD1 TRBV14 CASSQVGDRGYGYTF TGTGCCAGCAGCCAAGTTGGTGACAGGGGCTATGGCTACACCTTC
. TRBJ1-2 16 . TRBV5-4 CASSHDGREINYGYTF TGTGCCAGCAGCCACGACGGCCGAGAAATTAACTATGGCTACACCTTC
. TRBJ2-7 11 . TRBV6-2/TRBV6-3 CASSSTYEQYF TGTGCCAGCAGTTCTACCTACGAGCAGTACTTC
. TRBJ1-4 15 TRBD1 TRBV6-5 CASRPKDRGVEKLFF TGTGCCAGCAGACCAAAAGACAGGGGAGTGGAAAAACTGTTTTTT
. TRBJ1-6 15 . TRBV10-1 CASPLGGLCGSPLHF TGCGCCAGCCCCCTGGGTGGGTTATGCGGTTCACCCCTCCACTTT
once TRBJ2-7 16 . TRBV4-3 CASSQESRPGWNEQYF TGCGCCAGCAGCCAAGAATCCAGGCCAGGATGGAACGAGCAGTACTTC
. TRBJ1-2 14 . TRBV5-1 CASRSLQGYDGYTF TGCGCCAGCAGATCCTTGCAGGGCTATGATGGCTACACCTTC
. TRBJ2-2 17 . TRBV7-2 CASSFWGTAGLTGELFF TGTGCCAGCAGCTTTTGGGGAACGGCGGGCCTGACCGGGGAGCTGTTTTTT
. TRBJ2-3 16 TRBD2 TRBV5-4 CASSLGLAGVRDTQYF TGTGCCAGCAGCTTGGGGCTAGCGGGGGTAAGAGATACGCAGTATTTT
. TRBJ1-6 16 TRBD1 TRBV13 CASSLGGQGGNSPLHF TGTGCCAGCAGCTTAGGTGGACAGGGAGGTAATTCACCCCTCCACTTT
. TRBJ2-7 14 . TRBV5-6 CASTIDRSRVEQYF TGTGCCAGCACCATCGACAGGAGCCGGGTGGAGCAGTACTTC
. TRBJ2-2 12 . TRBV5-6 CASSFASGELFF TGTGCCAGCAGCTTTGCGTCGGGGGAGCTGTTTTTT
. TRBJ1-5 13 . TRBV19 CASSLEASQPQHF TGTGCCAGTAGTTTGGAGGCGAGCCAGCCCCAGCATTTT
once TRBJ1-6 13 TRBD1 TRBV12-3/TRBV12-4 CASRRTGVTSLHF TGTGCCAGCAGAAGGACAGGGGTTACGTCCCTCCACTTT
. TRBJ1-2 16 TRBD1 TRBV24-1 CATSATPGTGVWGYTF TGTGCCACCAGTGCTACCCCCGGGACAGGGGTATGGGGCTACACCTTC
. TRBJ1-2 13 . TRBV4-1 CASSRDRIYGYTF TGCGCCAGCAGCCGCGACAGGATTTATGGCTACACCTTC
. TRBJ2-7 14 . TRBV28 CASSPGFGPYEQYF TGTGCCAGCAGCCCAGGTTTTGGACCCTACGAGCAGTACTTC
once TRBJ2-7 12 . TRBV7-9 CASSFSGTEQYF TGTGCCAGCAGCTTTTCAGGGACCGAGCAGTACTTC
few TRBJ1-2 13 . TRBV11-1 CASSRDTDDGYTF TGTGCCAGCAGCCGGGACACCGATGATGGCTACACCTTC
few TRBJ1-3 15 . TRBV6-6 CASSYTDNSGNTIYF TGTGCCAGCAGTTACACAGATAACTCTGGAAACACCATATATTTT
. TRBJ2-3 15 TRBD2 TRBV6-5 CASARLAGSTDTQYF TGTGCCAGCGCAAGACTAGCGGGTAGCACAGATACGCAGTATTTT
. TRBJ1-3 20 . TRBV21-1 CASSENHGTGTPYSGNTIYF TGTGCCAGCAGCGAAAACCACGGGACAGGGACTCCCTACTCTGGAAACACCATATATTTT
. TRBJ2-2 14 . TRBV27 CASSFWQVNGELFF TGTGCCAGCAGTTTCTGGCAGGTTAACGGGGAGCTGTTTTTT
. TRBJ2-7 13 . TRBV6-5 CASRSQTGYEQYF TGTGCCAGCAGATCGCAAACAGGGTACGAGCAGTACTTC
. TRBJ2-7 13 . TRBV27 CASRQGYAYEQYF TGTGCCAGCAGGCAGGGTTACGCGTACGAGCAGTACTTC
. TRBJ2-7 17 TRBD2 TRBV4-2 CASSHSGLAGDSYEQYF TGTGCCAGCAGCCACTCAGGACTAGCGGGGGACTCCTACGAGCAGTACTTC